One T cell receptor beta chain is described in this entry. The sample belongs to a study of blood T cell repertoires in COVID-19. V shed 2 bases and J 8 bases; nucleotides not matched to a gene: 8. The germline V gene has CDR1 SEHNR and CDR2 FQNEAQ (reference sequence). CDR3 size: 15 residues. The method was immunoSEQ multiplex PCR; TCRdb's version includes in-frame clones alone and lacks a portion of them. The repertoire consists of nearly 80,000 clones, with around 88% occurring once and the leading ten covering about 5.3%. The sample was peripheral blood. This rearrangement joins TRBV7-9 to TRBJ2-1, with 8 bases aligning to TRBD1. This receptor was identified in a woman aged 80 or over with active or convalescent COVID-19. This CDR3 reads CASSLYSGGVDEQFF. In nucleotides, the CDR3 is TGTGCCAGCAGCTTATACTCAGGGGGCGTGGATGAGCAGTTCTTC.